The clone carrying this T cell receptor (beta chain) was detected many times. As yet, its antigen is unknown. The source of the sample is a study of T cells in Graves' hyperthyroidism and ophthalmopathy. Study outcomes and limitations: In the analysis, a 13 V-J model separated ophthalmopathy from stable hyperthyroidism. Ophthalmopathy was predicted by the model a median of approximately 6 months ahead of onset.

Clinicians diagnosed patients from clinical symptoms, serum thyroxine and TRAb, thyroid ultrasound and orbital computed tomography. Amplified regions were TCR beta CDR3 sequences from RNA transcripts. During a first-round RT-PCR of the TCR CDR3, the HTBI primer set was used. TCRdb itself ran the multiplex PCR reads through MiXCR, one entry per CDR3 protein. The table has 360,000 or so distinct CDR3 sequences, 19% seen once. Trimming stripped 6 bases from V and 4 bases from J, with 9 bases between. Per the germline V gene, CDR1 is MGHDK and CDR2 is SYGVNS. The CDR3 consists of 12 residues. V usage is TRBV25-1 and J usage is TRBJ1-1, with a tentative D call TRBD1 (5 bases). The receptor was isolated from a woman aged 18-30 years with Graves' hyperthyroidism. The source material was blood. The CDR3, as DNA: TGTGCCAGCAGAGCAGGGCCCACTGAAGCTTTCTTT. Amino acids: CASRAGPTEAFF.